A selection of T cell receptor beta chains follows, all from one sample in a study of T cells in Graves' hyperthyroidism and ophthalmopathy. Each CDR3 protein gets one entry after TCRdb re-called the multiplex PCR reads with MiXCR. The repertoire includes about 210,000 distinct CDR3 sequences, over 15% of them detected once, and approximately 50% sits in the top ten. What was sequenced was blood. The receptors stem from a man over 45 with Graves' hyperthyroidism. CDR3s include the opening cysteine and the closing phenylalanine or tryptophan. Fields, in order: CDR3 protein, CDR3 DNA, V gene, D gene, clone size, CDR3 length, J gene. D genes are given only for firm matches. Size is omitted from some rows. Given values are once, few, many or a class for expanded clones.

CASRDVELWTDTQYF,TGCGCCAGCAGGGACGTCGAGTTGTGGACAGATACGCAGTATTTT,TRBV5-1,NA,NA,15,TRBJ2-3
CSASGSSYNEQFF,TGCAGTGCCTCCGGGAGCTCCTACAATGAGCAGTTCTTC,TRBV20-1,NA,many,13,TRBJ2-1
CASTLGRTGTDTQYF,TGTGCCAGCACCCTCGGCAGAACCGGCACAGATACGCAGTATTTT,TRBV7-9,NA,NA,15,TRBJ2-3
CASRGAAWGAIRYEQYF,TGTGCCAGCAGGGGCGCCGCATGGGGCGCCATTAGGTACGAGCAGTACTTC,TRBV28,NA,many,17,TRBJ2-7
CASSLTWGSGREQETQYF,TGTGCCAGCAGCTTAACGTGGGGTAGCGGGAGGGAACAAGAGACCCAGTACTTC,TRBV7-9,TRBD2,few,18,TRBJ2-5
CAWSVISGQGFGYTF,TGTGCCTGGAGTGTAATATCGGGACAGGGGTTTGGCTACACCTTC,TRBV30,TRBD1,many,15,TRBJ1-2
CAWSDRYYSNQPQHF,TGTGCCTGGAGTGACAGATACTATAGCAATCAGCCCCAGCATTTT,TRBV30,NA,once,15,TRBJ1-5
CASSLAQGLAGLDETQYF,TGTGCCAGCAGTTTAGCGCAGGGACTAGCGGGCTTGGATGAGACCCAGTACTTC,TRBV12-3/TRBV12-4,TRBD2,many,18,TRBJ2-5
CASSLGGSYTF,TGTGCCAGCAGCCTCGGGGGCAGCTACACCTTC,TRBV3-1,NA,many,11,TRBJ1-2
CSAVNVGVTGYTF,TGCAGTGCTGTCAATGTCGGGGTTACGGGCTACACCTTC,TRBV20-1,NA,NA,13,TRBJ1-2
CASSLALGQVVYEQYF,TGTGCCAGCAGTTTAGCCCTGGGACAGGTGGTCTACGAGCAGTACTTC,TRBV12-3/TRBV12-4,TRBD1,many,16,TRBJ2-7
CAGSLDTNRGETQYF,TGTGCCGGCAGCTTAGATACGAATAGGGGAGAGACCCAGTACTTC,TRBV7-2,NA,few,15,TRBJ2-5
CASRDSGVTGELFF,TGTGCCAGCAGGGATAGCGGGGTGACCGGGGAGCTGTTTTTT,TRBV7-3,TRBD2,NA,14,TRBJ2-2
CASSYRTGGAAQPQHF,TGTGCCAGCAGCTACCGGACAGGGGGCGCGGCTCAGCCCCAGCATTTT,TRBV7-3,TRBD1,once,16,TRBJ1-5
CSAATPGLAFSYEQYF,TGCAGTGCCGCCACCCCGGGACTAGCGTTCTCCTACGAGCAGTACTTC,TRBV20-1,TRBD2,many,16,TRBJ2-7
CASSYSLVAVDTGELFF,TGTGCCAGCAGTTACTCTTTGGTGGCAGTTGACACCGGGGAGCTGTTTTTT,TRBV6-6,NA,many,17,TRBJ2-2
CASSTGLAGLAKNIQYF,TGTGCCAGCAGTACCGGACTAGCGGGGCTAGCCAAAAACATTCAGTACTTC,TRBV6-2/TRBV6-3,TRBD2,NA,17,TRBJ2-4
CASSQGAGADSNQPQHF,TGTGCCAGCAGCCAAGGTGCAGGGGCGGATAGCAATCAGCCCCAGCATTTT,TRBV3-1,NA,NA,17,TRBJ1-5
CASSLGVPQTEQYF,TGTGCCAGCAGTTTAGGAGTGCCCCAAACCGAGCAGTACTTC,TRBV27,NA,few,14,TRBJ2-7
CATSLAAAGDTQYF,TGTGCCACCTCCCTAGCGGCCGCCGGAGATACGCAGTATTTT,TRBV24-1,TRBD2,NA,14,TRBJ2-3
CASSYSGRRNSEAFF,TGTGCCAGCAGTTACTCGGGCAGGAGGAACTCTGAAGCTTTCTTT,TRBV6-5,NA,NA,15,TRBJ1-1
CASSLGGTGVEKLFF,TGTGCCAGCAGCTTAGGTGGGACAGGGGTCGAAAAACTGTTTTTT,TRBV7-2,TRBD1,few,15,TRBJ1-4
CASSPASQPQHF,TGTGCCAGCAGTCCCGCCAGTCAGCCCCAGCATTTT,TRBV28,NA,many,12,TRBJ1-5